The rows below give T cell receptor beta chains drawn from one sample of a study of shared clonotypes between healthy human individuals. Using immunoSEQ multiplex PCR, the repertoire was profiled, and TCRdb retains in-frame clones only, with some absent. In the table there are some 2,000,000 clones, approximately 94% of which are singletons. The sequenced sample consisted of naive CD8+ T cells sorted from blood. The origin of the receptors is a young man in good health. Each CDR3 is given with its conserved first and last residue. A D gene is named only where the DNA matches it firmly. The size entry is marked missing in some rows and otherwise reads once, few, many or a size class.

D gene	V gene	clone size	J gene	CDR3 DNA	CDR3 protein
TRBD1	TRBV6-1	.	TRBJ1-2	TGTGCCAGCAGAGAGGACAGGGAGAGTAACTATGGCTACACCTTC	CASREDRESNYGYTF
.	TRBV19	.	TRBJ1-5	TGTGCCAGTAGTGGGACGGAAAGGCTGGGCAATCAGCCCCAGCATTTT	CASSGTERLGNQPQHF
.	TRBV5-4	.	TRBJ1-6	TGTGCCAGCAGCGCAGGGAATTCACCCCTCCACTTT	CASSAGNSPLHF
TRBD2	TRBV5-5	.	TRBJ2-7	TGTGCCAGCAGCTGGACTAGCCTGGATCTGTACGAGCAGTACTTC	CASSWTSLDLYEQYF
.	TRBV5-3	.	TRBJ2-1	TGTGCCAGAAGTTTCGAACCGTCCTACAATGAGCAGTTCTTC	CARSFEPSYNEQFF
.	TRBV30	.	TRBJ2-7	TGTGCCGGGGTAATCACCTCCCCCTACGAGCAGTACTTC	CAGVITSPYEQYF
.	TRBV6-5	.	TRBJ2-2	TGTGCCAGCAGTTACCCAGTGACCGGGGAGCTGTTTTTT	CASSYPVTGELFF
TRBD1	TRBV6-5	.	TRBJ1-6	TGTGCCAGCAGTTACTCGGGGACAGAAATCCCCCTCCACTTT	CASSYSGTEIPLHF
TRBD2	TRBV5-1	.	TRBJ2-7	TGCGCCAGCAGCCTAGCGGGAGTGAACGAGCAGTACTTC	CASSLAGVNEQYF
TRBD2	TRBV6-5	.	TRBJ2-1	TGTGCCAGCAGTTACTTCGGGACTAGGGCCTCCGATGAGCAGTTCTTC	CASSYFGTRASDEQFF
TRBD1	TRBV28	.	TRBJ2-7	TGTGCCAGCAGTTGGACAGGTCTCTACGAGCAGTACTTC	CASSWTGLYEQYF
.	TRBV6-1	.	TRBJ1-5	TGTGCCAGCAGTGAGGGAGTGGCGGGGGGTAGCAATCAGCCCCAGCATTTT	CASSEGVAGGSNQPQHF
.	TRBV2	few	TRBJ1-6	TGTGCCAGCAGTGAAGGTGACACTGGTAATTCACCCCTCCACTTT	CASSEGDTGNSPLHF
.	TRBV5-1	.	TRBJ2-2	TGCGCCAGCAGCTTGTTCGCAGGGTCCGGGGAGCTGTTTTTT	CASSLFAGSGELFF
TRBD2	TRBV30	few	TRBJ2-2	TGTGCCTGGAGCGGCGGGGGGGCGGCCGGGGAGCTGTTTTTT	CAWSGGGAAGELFF
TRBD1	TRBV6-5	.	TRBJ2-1	TGTGCCAGCAGTCCACCGGGACAGGGACACAATGAGCAGTTCTTC	CASSPPGQGHNEQFF
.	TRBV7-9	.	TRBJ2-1	TGTGCCAGCAGCCCCGGGGTTGATGAGCAGTTCTTC	CASSPGVDEQFF
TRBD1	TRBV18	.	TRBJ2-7	TGTGCCAGCTCATCCGGGACAGGACCCTACGAGCAGTACTTC	CASSSGTGPYEQYF
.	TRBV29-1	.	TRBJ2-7	TGCAGCGTTGAACTCCGGGGCAGGGCCTACGAGCAGTACTTC	CSVELRGRAYEQYF
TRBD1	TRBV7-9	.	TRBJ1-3	TGTGCCAGCAGCAACGACAGGGGGTCTGGAAACACCATATATTTT	CASSNDRGSGNTIYF
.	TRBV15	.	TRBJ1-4	TGTGCCACCAGCAGAGATAACGCAGCAACTAATGAAAAACTGTTTTTT	CATSRDNAATNEKLFF
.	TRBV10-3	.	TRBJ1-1	TGTGCCATCAGTGAATTTGGTACTGAAGCTTTCTTT	CAISEFGTEAFF
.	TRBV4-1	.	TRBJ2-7	TGCGCCAGCAGCCAAACCGGGTATTACGAGCAGTACTTC	CASSQTGYYEQYF
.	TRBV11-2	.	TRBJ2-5	TGTGCCAGCAGCTTAGATCCGCCCAGCGGAGTGGGTGGAGAGACCCAGTACTTC	CASSLDPPSGVGGETQYF
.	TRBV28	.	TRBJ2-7	TGTGCCAGCAGTGAGTCGGGGGGCACCTACGAGCAGTACTTC	CASSESGGTYEQYF
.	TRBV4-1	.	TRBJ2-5	TGCGCCAGCAGCCAGGGTCTTTCGACAGGTGGGGGGGAGACCCAGTACTTC	CASSQGLSTGGGETQYF
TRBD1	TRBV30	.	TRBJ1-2	TGTGCCTGGAGCCTTGGGACAGGGCATGGCTACACCTTC	CAWSLGTGHGYTF
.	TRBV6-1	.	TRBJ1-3	TGTGCCAGCAGTGGGGATATTTACCTCTCTGGAAACACCATATATTTT	CASSGDIYLSGNTIYF
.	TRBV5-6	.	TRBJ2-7	TGTGCCAGCAGCCAGCTTGGGGGCAGTCAGTACTTC	CASSQLGGSQYF
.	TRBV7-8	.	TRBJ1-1	TGTGCCAGCAGCTTACTCCAGGGCGACACTGAAGCTTTCTTT	CASSLLQGDTEAFF
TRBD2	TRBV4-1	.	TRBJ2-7	TGCGCCAGCAGCCAAGAGGGGCGGGAGGGGTACGAGCAGTACTTC	CASSQEGREGYEQYF
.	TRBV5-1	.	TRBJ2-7	TGCGCCAGCAGCTGGGTTGATGGCTACGAGCAGTACTTC	CASSWVDGYEQYF
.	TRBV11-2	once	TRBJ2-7	TGTGCCAGCAGCTTAGGGGGCGGGGCTCTCTACGAGCAGTACTTC	CASSLGGGALYEQYF
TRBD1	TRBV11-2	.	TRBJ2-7	TGTGCCAGCAGCTTAGTAAGGACAGGGGAGCAGTACTTC	CASSLVRTGEQYF
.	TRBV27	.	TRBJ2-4	TGTGCCAGCAAGGGACAAGTAAACATTCAGTACTTC	CASKGQVNIQYF
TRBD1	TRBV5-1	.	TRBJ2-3	TGCGCCAGCAGCACCCGGGACAGGGTCCCCTCGGATACGCAGTATTTT	CASSTRDRVPSDTQYF
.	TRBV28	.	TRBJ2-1	TGTGCCAGCAGTGAACAGGGCTCCTACAATGAGCAGTTCTTC	CASSEQGSYNEQFF
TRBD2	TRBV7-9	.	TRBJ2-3	TGTGCCAGCAGCCTCCCCCTAGCGGGGGTCGGTGAAGATACGCAGTATTTT	CASSLPLAGVGEDTQYF
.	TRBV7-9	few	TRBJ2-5	TGTGCCAGCAGCTTACAAGAGACCCAGTACTTC	CASSLQETQYF
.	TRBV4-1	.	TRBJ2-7	TGCGCCAGCAGCCAAGATGACCGAGGAGGCTACGAGCAGTACTTC	CASSQDDRGGYEQYF
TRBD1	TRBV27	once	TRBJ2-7	TGTGCCAGCAGTTTGACAGGGGGGAGCTACGAGCAGTACTTC	CASSLTGGSYEQYF
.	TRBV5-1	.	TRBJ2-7	TGCGCCAGCAGCTTTTTAAAGGACGAGCAGTACTTC	CASSFLKDEQYF
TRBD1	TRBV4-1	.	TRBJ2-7	TGCGCCAGCAGCGTCCGGGACAGCTACGAGCAGTACTTC	CASSVRDSYEQYF
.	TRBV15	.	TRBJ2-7	TGTGCCACCAGCAGAGATCAATACGAGCAGTACTTC	CATSRDQYEQYF
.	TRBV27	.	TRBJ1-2	TGTGCCAGCAGTTCGAGTGATGGCTACACCTTC	CASSSSDGYTF
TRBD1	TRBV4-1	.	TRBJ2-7	TGCGCCAGCAGCCAACCGACAGGGCTCTACGAGCAGTACTTC	CASSQPTGLYEQYF
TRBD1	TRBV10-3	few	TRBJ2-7	TGTGCCATCAGTGAGGACAGGGACGAGCAGTACTTC	CAISEDRDEQYF
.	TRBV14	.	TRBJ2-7	TGTGCCAGCAGACGGGGACCTGGCTACGAGCAGTACTTC	CASRRGPGYEQYF
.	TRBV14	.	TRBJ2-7	TGTGCCAGCAGCGTCAGGCTTTTCTACGAGCAGTACTTC	CASSVRLFYEQYF
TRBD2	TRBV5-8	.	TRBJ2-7	TGTGCCAGCAGCCACGCGACTAGCGGGAGTTCGTACGAGCAGTACTTC	CASSHATSGSSYEQYF